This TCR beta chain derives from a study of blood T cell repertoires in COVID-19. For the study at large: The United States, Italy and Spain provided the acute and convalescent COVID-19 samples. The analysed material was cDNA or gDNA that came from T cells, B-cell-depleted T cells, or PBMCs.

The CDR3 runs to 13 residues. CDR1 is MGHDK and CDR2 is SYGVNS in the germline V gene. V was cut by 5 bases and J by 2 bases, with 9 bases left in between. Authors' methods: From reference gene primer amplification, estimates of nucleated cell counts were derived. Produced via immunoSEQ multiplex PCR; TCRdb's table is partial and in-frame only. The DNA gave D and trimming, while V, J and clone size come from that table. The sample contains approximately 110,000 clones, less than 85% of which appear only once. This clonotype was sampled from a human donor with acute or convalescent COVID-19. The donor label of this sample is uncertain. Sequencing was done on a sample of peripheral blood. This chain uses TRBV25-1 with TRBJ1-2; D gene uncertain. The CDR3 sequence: CASSIGVNYGYTF. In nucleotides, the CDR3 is TGTGCCAGCAGTATTGGAGTGAACTATGGCTACACCTTC.